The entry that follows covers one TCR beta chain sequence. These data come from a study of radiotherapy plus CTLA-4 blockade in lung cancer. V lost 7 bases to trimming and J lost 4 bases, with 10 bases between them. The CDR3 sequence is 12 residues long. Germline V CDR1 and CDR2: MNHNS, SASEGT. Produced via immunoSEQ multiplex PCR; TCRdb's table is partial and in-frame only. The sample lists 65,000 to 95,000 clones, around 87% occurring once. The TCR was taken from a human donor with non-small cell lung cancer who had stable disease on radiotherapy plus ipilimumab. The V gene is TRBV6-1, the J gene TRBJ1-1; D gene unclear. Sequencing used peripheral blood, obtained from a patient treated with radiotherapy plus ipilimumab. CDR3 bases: TGTGCCAGCAACCGGTTGGGCACTGAAGCTTTCTTT. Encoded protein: CASNRLGTEAFF.